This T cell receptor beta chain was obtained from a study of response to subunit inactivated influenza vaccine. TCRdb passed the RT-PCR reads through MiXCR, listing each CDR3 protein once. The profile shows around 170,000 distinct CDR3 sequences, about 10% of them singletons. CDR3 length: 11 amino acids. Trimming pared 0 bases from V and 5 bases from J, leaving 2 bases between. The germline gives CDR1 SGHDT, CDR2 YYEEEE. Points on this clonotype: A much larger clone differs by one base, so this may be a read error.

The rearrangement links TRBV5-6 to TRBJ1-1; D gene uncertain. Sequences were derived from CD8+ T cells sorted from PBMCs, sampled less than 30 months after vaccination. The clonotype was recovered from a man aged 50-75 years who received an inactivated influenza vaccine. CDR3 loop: CASSLETEAFF. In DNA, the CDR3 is TGTGCCAGCAGCTTGGAAACTGAAGCTTTCTTT.